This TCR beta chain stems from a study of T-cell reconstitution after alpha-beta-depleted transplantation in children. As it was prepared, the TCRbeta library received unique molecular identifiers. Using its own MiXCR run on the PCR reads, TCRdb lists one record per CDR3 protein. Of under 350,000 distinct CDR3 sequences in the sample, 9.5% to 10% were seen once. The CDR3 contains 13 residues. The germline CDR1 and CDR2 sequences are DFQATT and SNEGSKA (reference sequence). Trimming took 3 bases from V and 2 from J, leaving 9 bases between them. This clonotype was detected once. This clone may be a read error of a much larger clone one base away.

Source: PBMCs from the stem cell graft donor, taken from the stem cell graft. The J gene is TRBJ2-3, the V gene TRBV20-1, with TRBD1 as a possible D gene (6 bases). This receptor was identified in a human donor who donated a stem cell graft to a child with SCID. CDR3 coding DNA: TGCAGTGCTAGGACGGGACACACAGATACGCAGTATTTT. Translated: CSARTGHTDTQYF.